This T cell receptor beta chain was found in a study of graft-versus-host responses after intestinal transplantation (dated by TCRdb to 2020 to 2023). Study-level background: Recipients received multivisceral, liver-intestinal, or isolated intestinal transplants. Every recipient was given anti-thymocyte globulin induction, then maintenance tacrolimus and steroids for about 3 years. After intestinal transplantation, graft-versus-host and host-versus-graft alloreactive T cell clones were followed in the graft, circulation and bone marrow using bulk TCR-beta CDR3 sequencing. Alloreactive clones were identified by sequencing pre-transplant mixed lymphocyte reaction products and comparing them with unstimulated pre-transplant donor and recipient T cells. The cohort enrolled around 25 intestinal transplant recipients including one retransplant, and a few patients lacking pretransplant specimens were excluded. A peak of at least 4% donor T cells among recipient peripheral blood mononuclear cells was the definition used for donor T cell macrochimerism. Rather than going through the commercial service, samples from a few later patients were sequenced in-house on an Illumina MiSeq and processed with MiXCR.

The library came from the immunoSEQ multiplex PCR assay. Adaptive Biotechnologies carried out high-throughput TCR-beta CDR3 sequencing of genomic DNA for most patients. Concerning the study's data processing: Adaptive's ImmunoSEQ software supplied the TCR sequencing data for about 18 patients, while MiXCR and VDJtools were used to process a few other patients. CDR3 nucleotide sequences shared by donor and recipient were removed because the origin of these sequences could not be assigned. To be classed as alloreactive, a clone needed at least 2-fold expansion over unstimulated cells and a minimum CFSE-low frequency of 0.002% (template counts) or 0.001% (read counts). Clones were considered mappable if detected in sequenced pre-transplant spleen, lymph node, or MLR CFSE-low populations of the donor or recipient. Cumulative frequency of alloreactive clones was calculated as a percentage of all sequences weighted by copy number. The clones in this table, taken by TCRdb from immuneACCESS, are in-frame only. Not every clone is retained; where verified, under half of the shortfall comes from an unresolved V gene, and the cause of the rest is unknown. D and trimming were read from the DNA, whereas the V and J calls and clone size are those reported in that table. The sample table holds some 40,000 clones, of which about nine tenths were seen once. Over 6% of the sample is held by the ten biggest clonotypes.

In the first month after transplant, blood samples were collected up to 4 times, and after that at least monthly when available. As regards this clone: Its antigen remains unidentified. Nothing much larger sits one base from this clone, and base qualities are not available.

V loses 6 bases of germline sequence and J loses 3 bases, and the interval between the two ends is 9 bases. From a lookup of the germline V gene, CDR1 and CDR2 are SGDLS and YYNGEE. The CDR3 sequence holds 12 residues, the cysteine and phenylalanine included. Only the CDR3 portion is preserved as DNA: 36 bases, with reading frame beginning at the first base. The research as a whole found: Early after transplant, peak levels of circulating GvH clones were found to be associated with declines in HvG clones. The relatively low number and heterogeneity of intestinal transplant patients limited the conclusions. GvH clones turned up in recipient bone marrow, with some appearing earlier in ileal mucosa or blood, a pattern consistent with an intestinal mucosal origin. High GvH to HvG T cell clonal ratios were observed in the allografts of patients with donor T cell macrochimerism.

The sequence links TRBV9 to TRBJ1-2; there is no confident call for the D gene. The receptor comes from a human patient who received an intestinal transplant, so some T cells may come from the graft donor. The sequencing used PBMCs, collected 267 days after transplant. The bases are TGTGCCAGCACAGGAGATTACTATGGCTACACCTTC. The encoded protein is CASTGDYYGYTF. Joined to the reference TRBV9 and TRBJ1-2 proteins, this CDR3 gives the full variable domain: DSGVTQTPKHLITATGQRVTLRCSPRSGDLSVYWYQQSLDQGLQFLIQYYNGEERAKGNILERFSAQQFPDLHSELNLSSLELGDSALYFCASTGDYYGYTFGSGTRLTVV.